This T cell receptor (beta chain) was captured in a study of technical replicates of blood from several donors. Profiling relied on immunoSEQ multiplex PCR, and the TCRdb table lists in-frame clones only, not all of them. The sample shows approximately 50,000 clones, roughly 94% of them seen only once. From germline, CDR1 is MNHEY and CDR2 SVGAGI. The CDR3 runs to 13 residues. Trimming took off 8 bases at V and 3 bases at J, with 11 bases between the two ends. The origin of this receptor is a human donor in good health. This chain joins TRBV6-5 and TRBJ1-5; D is ambiguous. Sequenced: T cells isolated from PBMCs. Here the CDR3 DNA reads TGTGCCAGCCGCCTAGGCCCCAATCAGCCCCAGCATTTT. Amino acids: CASRLGPNQPQHF.